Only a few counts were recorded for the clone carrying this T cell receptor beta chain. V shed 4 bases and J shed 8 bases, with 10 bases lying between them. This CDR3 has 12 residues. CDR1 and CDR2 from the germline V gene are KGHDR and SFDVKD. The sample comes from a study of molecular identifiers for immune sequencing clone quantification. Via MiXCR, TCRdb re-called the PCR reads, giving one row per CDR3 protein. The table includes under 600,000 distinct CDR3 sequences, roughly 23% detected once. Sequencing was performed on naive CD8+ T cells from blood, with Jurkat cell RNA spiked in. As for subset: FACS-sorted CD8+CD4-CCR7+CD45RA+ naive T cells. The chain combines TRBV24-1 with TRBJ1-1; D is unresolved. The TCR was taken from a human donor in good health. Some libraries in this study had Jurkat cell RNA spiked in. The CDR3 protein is CATSESDGEAFF. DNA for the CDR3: TGTGCCACCAGTGAATCTGACGGCGAAGCTTTCTTT.